One sample yielded the 22 T cell receptor beta chains listed below, sequenced in a study of cytomegalovirus exposure and HLA in healthy donors. The PCR contained 60 Vbeta and 13 Jbeta primers. Some clones are missing from TCRdb's copy, which holds only in-frame ones; the method was immunoSEQ multiplex PCR. Of approximately 130,000 clones detected, under 85% appear once; the ten largest clones hold 3.1%. The specimen was PBMCs. The receptors originated from a man aged 30 to 39 in good health and CMV-seronegative.

The V call is TRBV9, the J call TRBJ1-1; maybe TRBD1 (5 bases). CDR1 and CDR2 from the germline V gene are SGDLS and YYNGEE. Trimming shortened V by 0 bases and J by 4 bases, and 10 bases separated the two germline ends. This CDR3 is 14 amino acids long. CDR3 amino acids: CASSVGGDTTEAFF. The CDR3 coding sequence is TGTGCCAGCAGCGTAGGGGGCGATACCACTGAAGCTTTCTTT.

The rearrangement uses TRBV19 and TRBJ2-2, with D possibly TRBD2 on 6 matching bases. The length of the CDR3 is 15 residues. Germline CDR1 LNHDA, CDR2 SQIVND (reference sequence). V was shortened by 6 bases and J by 4 bases, with 15 bases between the two germline ends. CDR3 region: CASSPSGGATGELFF. In DNA, the CDR3 is TGTGCCAGTAGCCCCTCAGGAGGGGCCACCGGGGAGCTGTTTTTT. The complete variable domain, with remaining parts taken from reference TRBV19 and TRBJ2-2, reads DGGITQSPKYLFRKEGQNVTLSCEQNLNHDAMYWYRQDPGQGLRLIYYSQIVNDFQKGDIAEGYSVSREKKESFPLTVTSAQKNPTAFYLCASSPSGGATGELFFGEGSRLTVL.

This chain links TRBV4-3 with TRBJ2-7; 7 nucleotides agree with TRBD2. There are 16 residues in the CDR3. Germline V gene sequence: CDR1 LGHNA, CDR2 YSLEER. V dropped 2 bases and J dropped 2; count of bases not matched to a gene: 9. CDR3 DNA: TGCGCCAGCAGCCAATCTTCCGGGCTAGCGGCCTACGAGCAGTACTTC. It is translated as CASSQSSGLAAYEQYF.

The V call is TRBV5-1, the J call TRBJ2-2; the D is unclear. V dropped 0 bases and J dropped 6 bases, with 6 bases sitting between them. The CDR3 covers 13 residues. Germline V CDR1 and CDR2: SGHRS, YFSETQ. The CDR3 loop reads CASSLDGSGELFF. DNA of the CDR3: TGCGCCAGCAGCTTGGACGGGTCCGGGGAGCTGTTTTTT. Full variable domain (remainder filled in from reference TRBV5-1 and TRBJ2-2): KAGVTQTPRYLIKTRGQQVTLSCSPISGHRSVSWYQQTPGQGLQFLFEYFSETQRNKGNFPGRFSGRQFSNSRSEMNVSTLELGDSALYLCASSLDGSGELFFGEGSRLTVL.

The chain employs TRBV6-1 and TRBJ1-4, with 8 nucleotides matching TRBD1. CDR1 and CDR2 (germline): MNHNS, SASEGT. V shed 8 bases, J shed 3 bases, and the junction held 8 bases outside the gene matches. The CDR3 length is 15 residues. The CDR3 DNA follows: TGTGCCAGCGACAGGGGAGGTGTACCTAATGAAAAACTGTTTTTT. It encodes CASDRGGVPNEKLFF.

The chain carries TRBV13 and TRBJ2-2; 9 positions agree with TRBD2. Germline CDR1 PRHDT, CDR2 FYEKMQ (reference sequence). The CDR3 totals 15 residues. With V trimmed by 5 bases and J by 7 bases, 8 bases remained unmatched. The DNA of the CDR3 is TGTGCCAGCAGCCCCCGGACTAGCGTTGGCGGGGAGCTGTTTTTT. Translating it yields CASSPRTSVGGELFF.

The chain recombines TRBV6-6 with TRBJ1-2; TRBD1 agrees at 7 bases. This CDR3 has 15 residues. V gave up 5 bases and J gave up 3 bases; unmatched junction bases: 9. Germline lookup yields CDR1 MNHNY and CDR2 SVGAGI (reference sequence). The CDR3 DNA is TGTGCCAGCAGTCTAACCGGGACAGAAGACTATGGCTACACCTTC. It encodes CASSLTGTEDYGYTF.

The chain uses TRBV7-2 and TRBJ1-1, with D hard to call. This CDR3 contains 14 residues. From germline, CDR1 is SGHTA and CDR2 FQGNSA. V was clipped by 3 bases and J by 3 bases, with 11 bases between them. In DNA, the CDR3 is TGTGCCAGCAGCTTTCCGACTGAGGACACTGAAGCTTTCTTT. Translated: CASSFPTEDTEAFF.

The J gene is TRBJ2-7, the V gene TRBV4-1, with D possibly matching TRBD2 (5 bases). Per germline, CDR1 MGHRA and CDR2 YSYEKL. This CDR3 contains 15 residues. Deletions cut 4 bases from V and 2 bases from J, with 15 bases between. This CDR3 is CASSPHWEWAYEQYF. CDR3 sequence (DNA): TGCGCCAGCAGCCCTCACTGGGAGTGGGCCTACGAGCAGTACTTC.

V and J are TRBV7-2 and TRBJ2-7; 8 bases are shared with TRBD2. The CDR3 totals 17 residues. Per germline, CDR1 SGHTA and CDR2 FQGNSA. V was clipped by 4 bases and J by 0 bases; unmatched bases: 11. In DNA, the CDR3 is TGTGCCAGCAGCTGGACTAGCACCCCCTTAAGCTCCTACGAGCAGTACTTC. Amino acids: CASSWTSTPLSSYEQYF.

The gene calls are TRBV2 and TRBJ2-5; 9 bases match TRBD2. The CDR3 is made up of 14 amino acids. CDR1 and CDR2 from the germline V gene are SNHLY and FYNNEI. With V trimmed by 7 bases and J by 4 bases, 7 bases remained unmatched. CDR3 DNA sequence: TGTGCCAGCACGGGGCGGGGGGGCCTAGAGACCCAGTACTTC. This codes for CASTGRGGLETQYF.

The chain joins TRBV7-2 to TRBJ2-3, with 10 bases lining up with TRBD2. CDR3 size: 14 residues. The V gene's germline CDR1 is SGHTA and CDR2 FQGNSA. The trim removed 5 bases at V and 6 bases at J, leaving 5 bases unmatched. CDR3 coding DNA: TGTGCCAGCAGCCGACTAGCGGGTATCGATACGCAGTATTTT. This translates into CASSRLAGIDTQYF.

The chain couples TRBV6-6 to TRBJ1-6, with 9 positions matching TRBD1. This CDR3 comprises 16 residues. Germline CDR1 reads MNHNY; CDR2 reads SVGAGI (reference sequence). V was clipped by 2 bases and J by 9 bases; unmatched bases: 8. This CDR3 is CASSYGNTGGASPLHF. DNA of the CDR3: TGTGCCAGCAGTTACGGAAATACAGGGGGCGCTTCACCCCTCCACTTT.

This chain uses TRBV28 with TRBJ1-1; possibly TRBD1 for D (6 bases). Per the germline V gene, CDR1 is MDHEN and CDR2 is SYDVKM. V lost 2 bases and J lost 1, with 8 bases in between. The CDR3 is made up of 14 amino acids. This CDR3 reads CASSLPGQNTEAFF. CDR3 DNA sequence: TGTGCCAGCAGTTTACCGGGACAGAACACTGAAGCTTTCTTT.

The V and J genes are TRBV30 and TRBJ1-1, with no clear D. The CDR3 length is 14 residues. Germline CDR1 and CDR2: GTSNPN and SVGIG (reference sequence). The germline V and J ends were trimmed by 4 bases and 5 bases, with 17 bases remaining between them. CDR3 in amino acids: CAWTIRTGWTEAFF. The CDR3 DNA follows: TGTGCCTGGACCATCAGGACGGGATGGACTGAAGCTTTCTTT.

The genes are TRBV27 and TRBJ2-7, with D uncertain. With 5 bases removed from V and 0 bases from J, the gap between germline ends came to 8 bases. The CDR3 runs 13 residues. Germline CDR1 MNHEY, CDR2 SMNVEV (reference sequence). The CDR3 is CASSLLSSYEQYF. The DNA for the CDR3 is TGTGCCAGCAGTCTTCTGAGCTCCTACGAGCAGTACTTC.

V gene TRBV7-4 combines with J gene TRBJ2-1; TRBD2 matches 7 bases. The V gene's germline CDR1 is SGHVT and CDR2 SQSDAQ. V was clipped by 1 base and J by 8 bases; unmatched bases: 11. There are 16 residues in the CDR3. The CDR3 coding sequence is TGTGCCAGCAGCTTAGGGTGGGGGGGAGGCCAGTATGAGCAGTTCTTC. Its translation: CASSLGWGGGQYEQFF.

The sample holds a few counts of this clone. This rearrangement joins TRBV14 to TRBJ1-1, with 9 bases fitting TRBD1. The germline V gene has CDR1 SGHDN and CDR2 FVKESK. The CDR3 totals 16 residues. With V trimmed by 4 bases and J by 5 bases, 11 bases remained unmatched. The CDR3 DNA is TGTGCCAGCAGCCTTAGACAGGGGGGCAGTGGAACTGAAGCTTTCTTT. This gives the protein CASSLRQGGSGTEAFF.

The chain recombines TRBV30 with TRBJ1-6; D call uncertain. CDR1 is GTSNPN, CDR2 SVGIG, per germline (reference sequence). CDR3 length: 14 amino acids. The V end lost 4 bases, the J end lost 8 bases, and 15 bases lay between the germline ends. Here the CDR3 DNA reads TGTGCCTGGACCATATGGGAGCATGATTCACCCCTCCACTTT. This translates into CAWTIWEHDSPLHF.

The CDR3 loop reads CASTDRESPLHF. The CDR3 DNA sequence: TGTGCCAGCACCGACAGGGAATCACCCCTCCACTTT. The chain recombines TRBV27 with TRBJ1-6; TRBD1 agrees at 7 bases. V dropped 7 bases and J dropped 10; count of bases not matched to a gene: 4. CDR1 and CDR2 from the germline V gene are MNHEY and SMNVEV (reference sequence). The CDR3 consists of 12 residues.

The CDR3 region has the DNA TGTGCCAGCAGTGGATCCGGGAGTGAGCAGTTCTTC. It is translated as CASSGSGSEQFF. The J gene is TRBJ2-1, the V gene TRBV27, with a weak D call TRBD2 (6 bases). CDR1 MNHEY and CDR2 SMNVEV come from the germline V gene (reference sequence). There are 12 residues in the CDR3. The germline V and J ends were trimmed by 5 bases and 9 bases, with 11 bases remaining between them.

The chain links TRBV7-9 to TRBJ2-1; 9 bases are a match to TRBD1. The CDR3 extends over 15 amino acids. Trimming removed 3 bases from V and 3 bases from J; junction bases left unmatched: 3. CDR1 is SEHNR, CDR2 FQNEAQ, per germline (reference sequence). The CDR3, as DNA: TGTGCCAGCAGCTTGGACAGGGGCAGCTACAATGAGCAGTTCTTC. Encoded protein: CASSLDRGSYNEQFF.